This T cell receptor (beta chain) was sequenced in a study of blood T cell repertoires in COVID-19. Here immunoSEQ multiplex PCR was the method, and the copy in TCRdb shows in-frame clones only, minus some. The sample comprises approximately 120,000 clones, roughly 90% of which are singletons, and 0.95% to 1.5% rests with the top ten. Germline CDR1 reads SGHRS; CDR2 reads YFSETQ. The V end lost 0 bases, the J end lost 4 bases, and 16 bases lay between the germline ends. This CDR3 is built from 16 residues. This clone occurred once. This sequence was found in a woman older than 75 with acute or convalescent COVID-19. Specimen: peripheral blood. J is TRBJ1-2 and V is TRBV5-1, with D tentatively TRBD1 (5 bases). The DNA of the CDR3 is TGCGCCAGCAGCTTGGACCCCCAGGGTCCCAGCTATGGCTACACCTTC. The encoded protein is CASSLDPQGPSYGYTF.